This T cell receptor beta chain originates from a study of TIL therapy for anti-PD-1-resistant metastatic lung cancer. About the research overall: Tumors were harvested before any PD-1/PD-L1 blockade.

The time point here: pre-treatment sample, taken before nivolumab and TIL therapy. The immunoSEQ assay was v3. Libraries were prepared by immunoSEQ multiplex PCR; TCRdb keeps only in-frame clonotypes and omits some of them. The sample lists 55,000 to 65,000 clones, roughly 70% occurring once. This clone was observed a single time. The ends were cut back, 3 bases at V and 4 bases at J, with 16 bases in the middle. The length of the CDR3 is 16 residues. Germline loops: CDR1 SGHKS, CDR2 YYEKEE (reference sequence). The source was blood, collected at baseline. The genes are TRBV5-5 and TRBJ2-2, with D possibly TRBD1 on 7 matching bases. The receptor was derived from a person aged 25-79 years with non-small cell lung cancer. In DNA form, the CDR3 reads TGTGCCAGCAGCTGGGTGGAGGGGGCTAGCACCGGGGAGCTGTTTTTT. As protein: CASSWVEGASTGELFF.